These 8 T cell receptor beta chains were sequenced from one sample in a study of T cell changes during pregnancy in multiple sclerosis. Generated by immunoSEQ multiplex PCR, the TCRdb table keeps only in-frame clones and is missing some. The top ten hold 0.45% to 0.65% of the sample, which has over 50,000 clones, about 92% seen once. The sample was CD4+ T cells from peripheral blood mononuclear cells, taken after pregnancy. These receptors came from a female donor with multiple sclerosis, enrolled in a pregnancy study.

CDR3 in DNA: TGTGCCAGCAGCCAAGACAGGATAGGTGCGGGAGGAGGGCTTCAGCAGTACTTC. This sequence encodes CASSQDRIGAGGGLQQYF. The V gene is TRBV4-2, the J gene TRBJ2-7, with TRBD2 identical over 8 bases. Trimming took 0 bases from V and 8 from J; bases not matched to a gene: 18. The CDR3 is 18 amino acids. The germline CDR1 and CDR2 sequences are LGHNA and YNFKEQ.

The V gene is TRBV7-2, the J gene TRBJ1-5; 9 nucleotides line up with TRBD1. The germline V gene encodes CDR1 SGHTA and CDR2 FQGNSA. There are 18 residues in the CDR3. The ends lost 1 base at V and 7 bases at J; junction bases unmatched: 14. The CDR3: CASSLGVLGTGLQQPQHF. In DNA, the CDR3 is TGTGCCAGCAGCTTAGGGGTCCTCGGGACAGGGTTACAACAGCCCCAGCATTTT.

The chain employs TRBV4-2 and TRBJ2-7, with D hard to call. The germline V gene has CDR1 LGHNA and CDR2 YNFKEQ. With 4 bases removed from V and 2 bases from J, the gap between germline ends came to 9 bases. CDR3 length: 13 amino acids. CDR3: CASSPVGAYEQYF. The CDR3 region has the DNA TGTGCCAGCAGCCCGGTTGGTGCCTACGAGCAGTACTTC.

The chain has TRBV9 and TRBJ2-1; 14 bases agree with TRBD2. Germline CDR1 and CDR2: SGDLS and YYNGEE. The CDR3 contains 17 residues. Trimming took 2 bases from V and 8 from J; bases not matched to a gene: 9. The CDR3 DNA follows: TGTGCCAGCAGCGTCAATCCGGGACTAGCGGGAGTCCATGAGCAGTTCTTC. Residues: CASSVNPGLAGVHEQFF.

The gene calls are TRBV13 and TRBJ1-1; no definite D call. V dropped 4 bases and J dropped 4 bases, with 10 bases sitting between them. Germline assignment: CDR1 PRHDT and CDR2 FYEKMQ (reference sequence). This CDR3 has 13 amino acids. This CDR3 is CASSSAYSTEAFF. CDR3 DNA sequence: TGTGCCAGCAGCTCAGCTTACAGCACTGAAGCTTTCTTT.

The chain is built from TRBV4-3 and TRBJ2-2; no firm D call. Germline CDR1 and CDR2: LGHNA and YSLEER. The ends were cut back, 1 base at V and 8 bases at J, with 17 bases in the middle. CDR3 length: 16 amino acids. DNA of the CDR3: TGCGCCAGCAGCCAAGTAAACAGCCCGATGGGTGGGGAGCTGTTTTTT. This gives the protein CASSQVNSPMGGELFF.

The chain has TRBV7-6 and TRBJ2-7; the match to TRBD2 covers 9 bases. Trimming removed 5 bases from V and 2 bases from J; junction bases left unmatched: 10. CDR1 and CDR2 (germline): SGHVS, FNYEAQ. This CDR3 spans 16 amino acids. The CDR3 sequence: CASSTFSGRKTYEQYF. The DNA of the CDR3 is TGTGCCAGCAGCACCTTTAGCGGGAGAAAGACCTACGAGCAGTACTTC.

This rearrangement joins TRBV4-2 to TRBJ2-7; 7 nucleotides agree with TRBD1. The CDR3 is made up of 14 amino acids. The germline V gene encodes CDR1 LGHNA and CDR2 YNFKEQ. Losses at the gene ends were 5 bases for V and 0 bases for J; bases not matched to a gene: 4. This CDR3 reads CASSATGSSYEQYF. The DNA for the CDR3 is TGTGCCAGCAGCGCGACAGGGAGCTCCTACGAGCAGTACTTC.